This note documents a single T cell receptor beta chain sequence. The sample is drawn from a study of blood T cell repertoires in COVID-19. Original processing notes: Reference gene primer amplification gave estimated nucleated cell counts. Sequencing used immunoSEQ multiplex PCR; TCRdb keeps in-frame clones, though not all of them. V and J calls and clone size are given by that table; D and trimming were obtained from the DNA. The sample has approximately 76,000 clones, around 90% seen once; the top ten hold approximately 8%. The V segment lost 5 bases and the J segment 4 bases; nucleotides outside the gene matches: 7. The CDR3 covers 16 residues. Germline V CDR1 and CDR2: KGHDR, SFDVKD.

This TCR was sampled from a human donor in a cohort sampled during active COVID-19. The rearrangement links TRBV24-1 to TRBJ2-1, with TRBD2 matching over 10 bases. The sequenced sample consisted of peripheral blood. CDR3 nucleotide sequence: TGTGCCACCAGTGGTAGCGGGGGGAAAAGTTACAATGAGCAGTTCTTC. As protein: CATSGSGGKSYNEQFF.